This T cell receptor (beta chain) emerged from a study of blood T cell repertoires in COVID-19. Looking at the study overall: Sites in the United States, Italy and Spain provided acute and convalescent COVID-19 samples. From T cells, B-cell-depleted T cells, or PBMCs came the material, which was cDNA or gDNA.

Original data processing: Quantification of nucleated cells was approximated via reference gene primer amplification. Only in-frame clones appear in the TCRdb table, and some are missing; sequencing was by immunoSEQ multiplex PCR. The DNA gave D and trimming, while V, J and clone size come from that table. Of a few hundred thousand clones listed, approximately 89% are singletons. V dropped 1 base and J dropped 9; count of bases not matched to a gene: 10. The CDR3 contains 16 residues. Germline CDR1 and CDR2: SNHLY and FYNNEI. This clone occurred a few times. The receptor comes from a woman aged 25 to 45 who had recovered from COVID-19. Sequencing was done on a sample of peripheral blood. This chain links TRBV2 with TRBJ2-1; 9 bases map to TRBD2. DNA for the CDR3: TGTGCCAGCAGTGAAGACGGGCTGCGGGGGGGCAGTGAGCAGTTCTTC. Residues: CASSEDGLRGGSEQFF.